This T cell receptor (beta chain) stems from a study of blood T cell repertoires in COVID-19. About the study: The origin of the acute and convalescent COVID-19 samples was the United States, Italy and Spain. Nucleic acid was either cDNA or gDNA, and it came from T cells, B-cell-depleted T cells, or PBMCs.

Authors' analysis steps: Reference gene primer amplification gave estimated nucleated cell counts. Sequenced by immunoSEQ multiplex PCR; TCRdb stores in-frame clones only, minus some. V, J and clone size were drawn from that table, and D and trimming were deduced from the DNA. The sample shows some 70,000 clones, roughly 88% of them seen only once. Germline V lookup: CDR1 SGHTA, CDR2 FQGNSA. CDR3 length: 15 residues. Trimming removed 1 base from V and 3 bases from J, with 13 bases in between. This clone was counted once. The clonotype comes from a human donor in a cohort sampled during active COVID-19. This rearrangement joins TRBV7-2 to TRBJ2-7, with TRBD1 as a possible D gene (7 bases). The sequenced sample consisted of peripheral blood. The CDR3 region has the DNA TGTGCCAGCAGCTTAGGGCAGGGGGGCAACTACGAGCAGTACTTC. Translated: CASSLGQGGNYEQYF.